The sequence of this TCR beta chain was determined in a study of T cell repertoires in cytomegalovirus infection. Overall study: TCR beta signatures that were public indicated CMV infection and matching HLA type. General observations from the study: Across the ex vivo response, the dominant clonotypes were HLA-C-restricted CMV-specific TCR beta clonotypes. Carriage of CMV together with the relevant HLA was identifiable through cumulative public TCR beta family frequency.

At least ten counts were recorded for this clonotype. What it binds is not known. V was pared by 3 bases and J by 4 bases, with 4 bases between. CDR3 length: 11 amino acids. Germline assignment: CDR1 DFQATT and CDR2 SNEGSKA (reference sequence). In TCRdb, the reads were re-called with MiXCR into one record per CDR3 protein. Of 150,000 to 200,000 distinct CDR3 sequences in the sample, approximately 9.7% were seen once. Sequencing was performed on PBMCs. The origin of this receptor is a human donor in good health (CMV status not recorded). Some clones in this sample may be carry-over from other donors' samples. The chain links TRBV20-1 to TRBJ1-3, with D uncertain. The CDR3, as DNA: TGCAGTGCTAGCTGGGGAAACACCATATATTTT. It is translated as CSASWGNTIYF.